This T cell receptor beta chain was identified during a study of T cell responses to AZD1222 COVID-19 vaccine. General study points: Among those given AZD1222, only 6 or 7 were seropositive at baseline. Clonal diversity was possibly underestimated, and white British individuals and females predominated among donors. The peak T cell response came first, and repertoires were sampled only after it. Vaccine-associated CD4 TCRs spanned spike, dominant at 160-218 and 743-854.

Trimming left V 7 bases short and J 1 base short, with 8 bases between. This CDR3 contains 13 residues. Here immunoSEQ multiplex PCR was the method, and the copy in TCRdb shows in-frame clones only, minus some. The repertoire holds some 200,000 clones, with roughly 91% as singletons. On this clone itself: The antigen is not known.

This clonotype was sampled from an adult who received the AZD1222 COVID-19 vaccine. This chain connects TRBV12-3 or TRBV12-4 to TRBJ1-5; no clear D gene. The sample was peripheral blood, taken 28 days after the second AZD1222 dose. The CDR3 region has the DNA TGTGCCAGCACCCTTAGGAGCAATCAGCCCCAGCATTTT. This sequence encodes CASTLRSNQPQHF.